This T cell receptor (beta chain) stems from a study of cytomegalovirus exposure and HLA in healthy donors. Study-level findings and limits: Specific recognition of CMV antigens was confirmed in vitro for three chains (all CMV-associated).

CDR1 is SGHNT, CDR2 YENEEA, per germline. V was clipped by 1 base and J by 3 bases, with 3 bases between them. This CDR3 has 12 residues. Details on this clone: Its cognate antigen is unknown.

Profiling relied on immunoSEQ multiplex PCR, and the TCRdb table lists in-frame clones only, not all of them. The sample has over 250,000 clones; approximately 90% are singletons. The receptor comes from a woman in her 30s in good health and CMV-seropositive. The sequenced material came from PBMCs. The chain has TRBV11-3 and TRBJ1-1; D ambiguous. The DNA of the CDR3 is TGTGCCAGCAGCTTAGGAGACACTGAAGCTTTCTTT. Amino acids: CASSLGDTEAFF. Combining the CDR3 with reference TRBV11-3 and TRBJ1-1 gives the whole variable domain EAGVVQSPRYKIIEKKQPVAFWCNPISGHNTLYWYLQNLGQGPELLIRYENEEAVDDSQLPKDRFSAERLKGVDSTLKIQPAELGDSAVYLCASSLGDTEAFFGQGTRLTVV.